A single T cell receptor (beta chain) is shown here with its context. What this receptor recognizes is not known. Base quality data are lacking; no much larger clone is found one base away. TCR CDR3 regions were amplified from genomic DNA by multiplex PCR using the deep immunoSEQ assay. Extracted genomic DNA from each cell subset was distributed evenly across all wells of several immunoSEQ 96-well plates, and each plate was treated as a replicate. Each replicate PCR for sorted subsets received about 180 ng genomic DNA, equal to tens of thousands of T cell genomes. Purified libraries were quantified with a Qubit 3.0 fluorometer, sized on a Bioanalyzer 2100, and re-quantified with the KAPA Library Quantification kit. A separate single-read 150-cycle Illumina NextSeq 550 flow cell was used to sequence each immunoSEQ 96-well plate. The authors' analysis ran thus. Because the immunoSEQ output included only junctional sequences and no quality scores, the filtering could not be the same as the filtering used for full-length reads. To assign V/J genes and CDR3, sequences were annotated against IMGT germline references using PyIR, a Python wrapper for IgBLAST v1.9. Reads were filtered out if the reads had weak V/J assignments (E-value above 1e-6), no CDR3, stop codons, out-of-frame junctions, or ambiguous translated residues. V3J clonotypes were defined as sequences sharing an identical inferred V gene, J gene, and CDR3 amino acid sequence. To compute the percentage overlap between repertoires, the number of shared unique clonotypes was divided by the size of the smaller repertoire. Repertoire richness was assessed with RTK rarefaction, the Chao1 estimator, and Recon v2.1 estimates of unobserved clonotypes. OLGA was used to compute generation probabilities for all TCRbeta clonotypes that the gDNA method yielded from a handful of donors. The immuneACCESS repertoire file appears here via TCRdb, limited to in-frame rearrangements. These files lack a portion of the clones; in checked studies, under half of the deficit traces to unresolved V genes, and the cause of the others is not known. The V and J calls and clone size come from that table; D and trimming were worked out from the DNA. The sample table shows a few million clones, and more than 90% are seen once. Of the sample, over 0.12% is held by the ten largest clones.

This specimen comes from a study of shared clonotypes between healthy human individuals (dated by TCRdb to 2020 to 2022). Concerning the study at large: Three men and two women, aged 18 to 49 years, made up the cohort. Leukapheresis yielded between about 0.9 and 9 billion PBMCs per donor. For each donor, three plates each were used for CD4 naive and CD4 memory, two plates were used for CD8 naive, and one plate was used for CD8 memory. To increase sequencing depth and limit assay-specific biases, different laboratories used diverse techniques to prepare libraries and sequence TCR repertoires. The study deeply sequenced blood TCR repertoires of about five healthy adults to estimate repertoire size and the extent of clonotype sharing between individuals.

Donors were healthy HIV-negative adults with no recently reported acute infections or vaccinations. Every donor was a Caucasian adult residing in Nashville, Tennessee, USA. Magnetic negative selection was used to enrich CD4+ T cells, after which naive cells were positively selected on CD45RA and the negative fraction became the memory subset. After blood collection by leukapheresis, PBMCs were isolated using Ficoll-Histopaque density gradient centrifugation and then cryopreserved in the vapor phase of liquid nitrogen. Analytical flow cytometry was used to check the purity and quantity of every magnetically sorted T cell population. Genomic DNA was isolated from every sorted fraction and measured by UV absorbance on a Nanodrop 2000c. Here is what the overall study found, with its caveats: Pairwise subsampling indicated that sequencing depth was expected to affect the degree of clonotype sharing among donors. The genetic and exposure-history diversity represented was limited by the small number of donors. Incomplete sequencing was indicated by rarefaction of sorted-subset datasets, despite the large sequencing depth. Sampling was restricted to blood, and TCR repertoires in tissue are likely to differ from TCR repertoires in blood. Clonotypes shared by all four sorted-subset donors showed higher generation probabilities than non-shared clonotypes. Naive subsets generally had larger estimated clonotype richness than memory subsets. About 4.5% of naive CD4, 3.5% of naive CD8, approximately 2.2% of memory CD4, and 0.4% of memory CD8 clonotypes were shared across a few donors.

The source material was naive CD4+ T cells sorted from blood. The cell subset or site label on this specimen signifies: CD45RA+ positively selected. The sequence derives from a man aged 18 to 29 in good health.

The DNA reads TGTGCCAGTACCGCAACACCCGGGTGGAAGCGGACAGGGAACTATGGCTACACCTTC. Its protein product is CASTATPGWKRTGNYGYTF. The chain links TRBV19 with TRBJ1-2; TRBD1 lines up with 8 middle nucleotides. V trim: 7 bases; J trim: 2 bases; unmatched bases: 21. Via the germline V gene (reference sequence), CDR1 is LNHDA and CDR2 SQIVND. The CDR3 contains 19 residues, cysteine and phenylalanine counted. Left in the record is the CDR3 DNA by itself, 57 bases read in frame from the first base.